This T cell receptor beta chain was obtained from a study of blood T cell repertoires in COVID-19. In the original workflow: Estimation of nucleated cell counts was performed using reference gene primer amplification. Generated by immunoSEQ multiplex PCR, the TCRdb table keeps only in-frame clones and is missing some. Clonal size and the V and J genes are those of that table, whereas D and trimming came from the DNA. There are approximately 100,000 clones in the sample; around 84% occur only once, and approximately 12% lies in the top ten. The germline CDR1 and CDR2 sequences are MNHEY and SVGAGI. CDR3 length: 12 amino acids. The V end lost 7 bases, the J end lost 6 bases, and 12 bases lay between the germline ends.

The chain joins TRBV6-5 to TRBJ1-1, with D maybe TRBD1 (5 bases). Material: peripheral blood. This TCR was recovered from a human donor in a cohort sampled during active COVID-19. CDR3 sequence (DNA): TGTGCCAGCACCGACGGCAGGGCTGAAGCTTTCTTT. Protein product: CASTDGRAEAFF.